Below, one T cell receptor (beta chain) is given with its context. These data originate in a study of blood T cell repertoires in COVID-19. In the study overall: Samples came from the United States, Italy and Spain, spanning acute and convalescent COVID-19. The cDNA or gDNA used as material had been derived from T cells, B-cell-depleted T cells, or PBMCs.

Germline V gives CDR1 GTSNPN, CDR2 SVGIG (reference sequence). The CDR3 spans 12 residues. Per the original methods: Estimation of nucleated cell counts relied on the amplification of reference gene primers. Here immunoSEQ multiplex PCR was the method, and the copy in TCRdb shows in-frame clones only, minus some. The DNA was the basis for D and trimming; V, J and clone size are from that table. The data contain roughly 200,000 clones, roughly 91% of them singletons. This TCR derives from a man aged 40-50 years with active or convalescent COVID-19. Sequences were obtained from peripheral blood. The V call is TRBV30, the J call TRBJ1-2, with no clear D. CDR3: CARSEDNYGYTF. CDR3 nucleotide sequence: TGTGCTCGTAGCGAGGATAACTATGGCTACACCTTC.